The rows below give T cell receptor beta chains drawn from one sample of a study of tumor and adjacent non-tumor tissue in lung cancer. MiXCR, applied by TCRdb to the multiplex PCR reads, yields one record per CDR3 protein. The sample carries 90,000 to 110,000 distinct CDR3 sequences, under 65% recorded once. The sequencing sample was made of distant non-tumor lung tissue. These receptors originate from a man aged 55 to 69 with non-small cell lung cancer. Both conserved end residues are part of each CDR3. Fields, in order: CDR3 length, V gene, CDR3 protein.

CDR3 length: 14
V gene: TRBV12-3/TRBV12-4
CDR3 protein: CASSLETQNTESFF

CDR3 length: 13
V gene: TRBV4-1
CDR3 protein: CASSQASNTEVFF

CDR3 length: 15
V gene: TRBV4-2
CDR3 protein: CASSQDAGTNYGHTF

CDR3 length: 17
V gene: TRBV7-8
CDR3 protein: CASNPAGLAGRHNEQFF

CDR3 length: 16
V gene: TRBV20-1
CDR3 protein: CSASPWDRGTKETQYF

CDR3 length: 19
V gene: TRBV6-1
CDR3 protein: CVSIMWPLGVRRATDTQYF

CDR3 length: 17
V gene: TRBV12-3/TRBV12-4
CDR3 protein: CASSPPGGQGTKNIQYF

CDR3 length: 16
V gene: TRBV11-3
CDR3 protein: CASSPGRGMGRETQYF

CDR3 length: 14
V gene: TRBV29-1
CDR3 protein: CSGNPGLASDTQYF

CDR3 length: 15
V gene: TRBV19
CDR3 protein: CASNSDRSVLDGYTF

CDR3 length: 18
V gene: TRBV5-5
CDR3 protein: CASISATTSGTGGSEQYF